This entry is about one T cell receptor (beta chain). This sample stems from a study of OX40 agonist ivuxolimab in advanced cancers. Looking at the study overall: Patients undergoing dose escalation presented with hepatocellular carcinoma, melanoma, renal cell or head and neck cancer. Three individuals attained partial responses, comprising one hepatocellular carcinoma case and two cutaneous melanoma cases.

Using immunoSEQ multiplex PCR, the repertoire was profiled, and TCRdb retains in-frame clones only, with some absent. The sample gives 80,000 to 85,000 clones, around 83% of which show up once; 5.5% to 7% is in the top ten. Germline CDR1 reads MNHEY; CDR2 reads SVGAGI. The CDR3 spans 15 residues. V was cut by 4 bases and J by 2 bases, with 15 bases left in between. The sequence was obtained from an adult with an advanced solid tumor such as melanoma, head and neck, liver or kidney cancer. The sample consisted of CD4+ or CD8+ T cells sorted from blood, taken in a trial of the OX40 agonist ivuxolimab. V usage is TRBV6-5 and J usage is TRBJ2-7; D gene unclear. The chain's CDR3 is CASSLWVVGPYEQYF. The CDR3 coding sequence is TGTGCCAGCAGTTTATGGGTGGTTGGCCCCTACGAGCAGTACTTC.